This TCR beta chain comes out of a study of identical twins. TCRdb ran MiXCR on the 5' RACE reads and lists one entry per CDR3 protein. Here the sample spans 150,000 or so distinct CDR3 sequences, around 3.5% being singletons. Details on this clonotype: What it binds is not known.

This CDR3 is built from 14 residues. The germline CDR1 and CDR2 sequences are SEHNR and FQNEAQ (reference sequence). V was cut by 6 bases and J by 4 bases, with 10 bases left in between. Study results and limitations: Cross-sectional statistical analysis was relied on for the conclusions, without the same donors being followed.

The sequencing sample was made of memory T cells sorted from blood. This clonotype was sampled from a man younger than 30 in good health. The rearrangement uses TRBV7-9 and TRBJ2-6; D tentatively reads TRBD1 or TRBD2 (5 bases each). CDR3 bases: TGTGCCAGCAGGACGGGGCGAGGGGCCAACGTCCTGACTTTC. Translation: CASRTGRGANVLTF. Variable domain in full (rest from reference TRBV7-9 and TRBJ2-6): DTGVSQNPRHKITKRGQNVTFRCDPISEHNRLYWYRQTLGQGPEFLTYFQNEAQLEKSRLLSDRFSAERPKGSFSTLEIQRTEQGDSAMYLCASRTGRGANVLTFGAGSRLTVL.